This T cell receptor (beta chain) appears in the sequencing data of a study of blood T cell repertoires in COVID-19. Regarding this clone: The junction does not match germline at one end; this may be a read error.

The repertoire was sequenced with immunoSEQ multiplex PCR; TCRdb's copy has only in-frame clones and lacks some. Here the sample spans about 98,000 clones, around 86% being singletons. Germline values: CDR1 SGHAT, CDR2 FQNNGV. This CDR3 is 15 amino acids long. V is TRBV11-2 and J is TRBJ2-1; 11 bases fit TRBD2. The sequence was collected from a man in his fifties with acute or convalescent COVID-19. The material sequenced was peripheral blood. CDR3 DNA sequence: TGTGCCAGCAGCCTTAGCGGGAGGGCCTACAGTGAGCAGTTCTTC. Protein sequence: CASSLSGRAYSEQFF.